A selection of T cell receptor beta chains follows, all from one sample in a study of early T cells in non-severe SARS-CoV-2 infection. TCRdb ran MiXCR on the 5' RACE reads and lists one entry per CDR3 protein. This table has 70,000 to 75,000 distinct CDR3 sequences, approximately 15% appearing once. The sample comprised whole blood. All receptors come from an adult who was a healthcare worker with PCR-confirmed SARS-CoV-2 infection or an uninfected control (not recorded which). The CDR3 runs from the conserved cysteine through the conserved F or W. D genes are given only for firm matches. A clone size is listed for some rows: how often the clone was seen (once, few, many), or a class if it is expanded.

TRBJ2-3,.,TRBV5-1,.,CASSTSSTDTQYF,TGCGCCAGCAGCACAAGTAGCACAGATACGCAGTATTTT
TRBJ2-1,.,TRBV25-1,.,CASSKTSYEQFF,TGTGCCAGCAGTAAGACCAGCTATGAGCAGTTCTTC
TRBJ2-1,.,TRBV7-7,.,CASSLRVGSEQFF,TGTGCCAGCAGCTTAAGGGTGGGGAGTGAGCAGTTCTTC
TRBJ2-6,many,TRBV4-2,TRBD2,CASSHVAGSGANVLTF,TGTGCCAGCAGCCATGTAGCGGGGTCCGGGGCCAACGTCCTGACTTTC
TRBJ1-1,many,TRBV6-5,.,CASSRQTRTLSTEAFF,TGTGCCAGCTCTCGGCAGACCCGAACACTGAGTACTGAAGCTTTCTTT
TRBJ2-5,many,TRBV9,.,CASSVTGRNPETQYF,TGTGCCAGCAGCGTGACGGGACGGAACCCGGAGACCCAGTACTTC
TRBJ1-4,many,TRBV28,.,CASSLNTGPNEKLFF,TGTGCCAGCAGTTTAAATACAGGGCCTAATGAAAAACTGTTTTTT
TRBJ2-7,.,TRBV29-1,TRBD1,CSAGTVYEQYF,TGCAGCGCCGGGACAGTCTACGAGCAGTACTTC
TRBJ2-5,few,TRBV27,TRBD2,CASSLVGLAGGIGKTQYF,TGTGCCAGCAGTTTAGTGGGACTAGCGGGGGGGATCGGAAAGACCCAGTACTTC
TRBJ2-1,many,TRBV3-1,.,CASSQGGSLFF,TGTGCCAGCAGCCAAGGGGGGTCGTTGTTCTTC
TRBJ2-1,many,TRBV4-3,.,CASSQPGTDNEQFF,TGCGCCAGCAGCCAGCCAGGTACGGACAATGAGCAGTTCTTC
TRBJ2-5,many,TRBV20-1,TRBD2,CSARASGASQYF,TGCAGCGCTAGGGCCAGCGGGGCCTCCCAGTACTTC
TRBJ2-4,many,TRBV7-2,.,CASSLESEGKIQYF,TGTGCCAGCAGCTTAGAATCAGAGGGGAAGATTCAGTACTTC
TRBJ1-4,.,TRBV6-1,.,CASSLTLYEKLFF,TGTGCCAGCAGTCTCACCCTGTATGAAAAACTGTTTTTT
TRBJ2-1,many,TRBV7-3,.,CASSSTGGNPQSEQFF,TGTGCCAGCAGCTCCACCGGAGGGAACCCCCAAAGCGAGCAGTTCTTC
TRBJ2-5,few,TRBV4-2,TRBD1,CASSQVSGQGEGTQYF,TGTGCCAGCAGCCAAGTTAGCGGACAGGGGGAAGGGACCCAGTACTTC
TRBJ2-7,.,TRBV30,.,CAWRDPRGDEQYF,TGTGCCTGGAGGGACCCCCGCGGGGACGAGCAGTACTTC
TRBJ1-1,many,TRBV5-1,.,CASSMLEAFF,TGCGCCAGCAGCATGCTTGAAGCTTTCTTT
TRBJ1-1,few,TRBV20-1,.,CSANSNTEAFF,TGCAGTGCTAATTCGAACACTGAAGCTTTCTTT
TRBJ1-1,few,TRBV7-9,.,CASSLESGAAEAFF,TGTGCCAGCAGCTTAGAATCAGGGGCTGCTGAAGCTTTCTTT
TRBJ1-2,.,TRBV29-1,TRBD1,CSASQGAEGYTF,TGCAGCGCATCGCAGGGGGCGGAGGGCTACACCTTC
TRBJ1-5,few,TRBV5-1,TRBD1,CASSLGDRVENQPQHF,TGCGCCAGCAGCTTGGGGGACAGGGTCGAGAATCAGCCCCAGCATTTT
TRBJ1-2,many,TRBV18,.,CASSLAGAYGYTF,TGTGCCAGCTCACTCGCAGGGGCCTATGGCTACACCTTC
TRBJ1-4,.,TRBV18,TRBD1,CASSARTGVNEKLFF,TGTGCCAGCTCAGCGCGGACAGGTGTTAATGAAAAACTGTTTTTT
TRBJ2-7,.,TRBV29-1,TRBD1,CSVGDRVGEQYF,TGCAGCGTTGGGGACAGGGTTGGCGAGCAGTACTTC
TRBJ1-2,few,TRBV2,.,CASSEGQLTIGYTF,TGTGCCAGCAGTGAAGGACAGTTAACTATCGGCTACACCTTC